Below, 26 T cell receptor beta chains from the same sample are listed, as sequenced in a study of cytomegalovirus exposure and HLA in healthy donors. Both 60 Vbeta primers and 13 Jbeta primers went into the PCR. Libraries were prepared by immunoSEQ multiplex PCR; TCRdb keeps only in-frame clonotypes and omits some of them. The sample lists roughly 200,000 clones, about 77% seen once, with roughly 3% in the top ten. Sequencing was performed on PBMCs. These receptors all stem from a woman in her 30s in good health and CMV-seronegative.

With respect to this clone: This sample includes further DNA sequences coding for the same CDR3. The chain carries TRBV4-1 and TRBJ2-3; TRBD1 agrees at 9 bases. Unmatched junction bases numbered 1, after V lost 3 bases and J lost 0 bases. CDR3 length: 15 residues. The germline V gene encodes CDR1 MGHRA and CDR2 YSYEKL. In DNA form, the CDR3 reads TGCGCCAGCAGCCAGGGGACAGGGAGCACAGATACGCAGTATTTT. Protein: CASSQGTGSTDTQYF.

This CDR3 reads CASSFQGDGSPLHF. CDR3 sequence (DNA): TGTGCCAGCAGCTTCCAGGGGGACGGTTCACCCCTCCACTTT. The rearrangement uses TRBV7-9 and TRBJ1-6, with 7 positions matching TRBD1. The J segment lost 9 bases and the V segment lost 3 bases, leaving 5 bases of the junction unmatched. Per the germline V gene, CDR1 is SEHNR and CDR2 is FQNEAQ (reference sequence). The CDR3 is made up of 14 amino acids.

V usage is TRBV11-1 and J usage is TRBJ1-2, with a possible D match to TRBD1 (5 bases). Germline-derived CDR1 and CDR2 are SGHAT and FQDESV (reference sequence). Trimming removed 5 bases at V and 5 bases at J, with 9 bases between. The CDR3 length is 12 residues. The CDR3 DNA is TGTGCCAGCAGCATAGAGGGGTATGGCTACACCTTC. Protein: CASSIEGYGYTF.

The gene calls are TRBV30 and TRBJ2-1; 13 nucleotides agree with TRBD2. CDR1 is GTSNPN, CDR2 SVGIG, per germline (reference sequence). V shed 5 bases, J shed 10 bases, and the junction held 8 bases outside the gene matches. The CDR3 extends over 14 amino acids. CDR3 in amino acids: CAWLLAGGPKEQFF. The CDR3 region has the DNA TGTGCCTGGCTACTAGCGGGAGGGCCTAAGGAGCAGTTCTTC.

This sequence joins TRBV19 and TRBJ2-2; TRBD2 aligns across 11 bases. Germline V CDR1 and CDR2: LNHDA, SQIVND (reference sequence). The CDR3 is made up of 17 amino acids. After removal of 3 bases from V and 4 bases from J, the junction contained 7 bases not matched to a gene. The CDR3 protein is CASSIVAGGRGTGELFF. Written as DNA, the CDR3 is TGTGCCAGTAGTATTGTAGCGGGGGGGCGAGGCACCGGGGAGCTGTTTTTT.

The genes are TRBV6-4 and TRBJ1-1; tentatively, D is TRBD1 (6 bases). Germline V gene data show CDR1 as MRHNA and CDR2 as SNTAGT. Trimming removed 5 bases at V and 3 bases at J, with 10 bases between. CDR3 length: 13 residues. CDR3 sequence (DNA): TGTGCCAGCAGTTTGACAGGTTACACTGAAGCTTTCTTT. This sequence encodes CASSLTGYTEAFF.

This sequence joins TRBV14 and TRBJ2-3; the D gene is possibly TRBD2 (5 bases). This CDR3 is built from 15 residues. The ends were cut back, 0 bases at V and 4 bases at J, with 11 bases in the middle. In germline, CDR1 is SGHDN, CDR2 FVKESK. DNA of the CDR3: TGTGCCAGCAGCCAAGATAGGGAGCTGCCAGATACGCAGTATTTT. Translation: CASSQDRELPDTQYF.

There are a few counts of this clone. The genes are TRBV10-3 and TRBJ2-2; the D is unclear. V gave up 4 bases and J gave up 6 bases, with 12 bases separating them. The V gene's germline CDR1 is ENHRY and CDR2 SYGVKD. The CDR3 length is 14 residues. CDR3: CAISGLVGAGELFF. In DNA form, the CDR3 reads TGTGCCATCAGTGGACTTGTTGGCGCCGGGGAGCTGTTTTTT.

This clone was observed once. The genes are TRBV28 and TRBJ2-2, with 9 nucleotides matching TRBD1. The CDR3 runs 15 residues. Germline V gives CDR1 MDHEN, CDR2 SYDVKM. The V segment lost 6 bases and the J segment 3 bases; nucleotides outside the gene matches: 5. The CDR3 spells CASSLTGGHTGELFF. Here the CDR3 DNA reads TGTGCCAGCAGCCTGACAGGGGGTCACACCGGGGAGCTGTTTTTT.

The chain uses TRBV6-5 and TRBJ2-1, with 12 bases fitting TRBD2. The V segment lost 2 bases and the J segment 7 bases; nucleotides outside the gene matches: 3. CDR3 size: 15 residues. The germline CDR1 and CDR2 sequences are MNHEY and SVGAGI. The CDR3 sequence: CASSYLGLAGNEQFF. The CDR3 nucleotides read TGTGCCAGCAGTTACCTTGGACTAGCGGGGAATGAGCAGTTCTTC.

This rearrangement joins TRBV30 to TRBJ2-1; D is perhaps TRBD2 (5 bases). V lost 0 bases and J lost 8, with 17 bases in between. The CDR3 totals 15 residues. The germline gives CDR1 GTSNPN, CDR2 SVGIG (reference sequence). The DNA for the CDR3 is TGTGCCTGGAGTGTAAGGCTAACCGGGGTCGATGAGCAGTTCTTC. It specifies CAWSVRLTGVDEQFF.

This sequence joins TRBV5-1 and TRBJ2-1; 11 bases agree with TRBD2. CDR1 is SGHRS and CDR2 is YFSETQ in the germline V gene. The CDR3 has 16 residues. J was trimmed by 8 bases and V by 0 bases; bases with no gene match: 7. CDR3 DNA sequence: TGCGCCAGCAGCTTGGGGGTAGCGGGAGGGTGGGATGAGCAGTTCTTC. Its translation is CASSLGVAGGWDEQFF.

As for this clone: One end of the junction varies from germline; a read error may be responsible. The chain links TRBV7-9 to TRBJ2-5; D unclear. CDR1 SEHNR and CDR2 FQNEAQ come from the germline V gene (reference sequence). This CDR3 is built from 16 residues. CDR3 sequence: CSSSLSGGQIPETQYF. CDR3 DNA sequence: TGTTCCAGCAGCTTAAGTGGTGGGCAGATCCCAGAGACCCAGTACTTC.

This rearrangement joins TRBV7-6 to TRBJ1-2; TRBD1 is a possible D gene (6 bases). Deletions cut 4 bases from V and 5 bases from J, with 11 bases between. This CDR3 spans 13 amino acids. The V gene's germline CDR1 is SGHVS and CDR2 FNYEAQ. CDR3 in DNA: TGTGCCAGCAGCTATCAGGGGAGTTATGGCTACACCTTC. The encoded protein is CASSYQGSYGYTF.

The V gene is TRBV4-1, the J gene TRBJ2-5, with D maybe TRBD1 (6 bases). The tail of the sequence fits TRBJ2-7 better, so the J call may be wrong. The CDR3 length is 15 residues. Germline V gives CDR1 MGHRA, CDR2 YSYEKL. This CDR3 reads CASSHPSRGPREQYF. The CDR3 region has the DNA TGCGCCAGCAGCCACCCCTCCAGGGGTCCCCGCGAGCAGTACTTC.

The chain joins TRBV7-8 to TRBJ2-1, with D tentatively TRBD2 (5 bases). The V and J ends lost 3 bases and 2 bases respectively, with 11 bases between them. Germline loops: CDR1 SGHVS, CDR2 FQNEAQ. The CDR3 runs 15 residues. The CDR3 reads CASSLSSSAYNEQFF. DNA of the CDR3: TGTGCCAGCAGCTTGTCGAGTAGCGCCTACAATGAGCAGTTCTTC.

The V gene is TRBV18, the J gene TRBJ2-4, with 10 nucleotides matching TRBD2. V lost 1 base, J lost 6 bases, and 9 bases stayed unmatched. Germline V CDR1 and CDR2: KGHSH, LQKENI. The CDR3 length is 17 residues. The CDR3 here is CASSPLGSAGGLNIQYF. DNA for the CDR3: TGTGCCAGCTCACCACTCGGGTCAGCGGGAGGGTTAAACATTCAGTACTTC. Full variable domain (missing parts from reference TRBV18 and TRBJ2-4): NAGVMQNPRHLVRRRGQEARLRCSPMKGHSHVYWYRQLPEEGLKFMVYLQKENIIDESGMPKERFSAEFPKEGPSILRIQQVVRGDSAAYFCASSPLGSAGGLNIQYFGAGTRLSVL.

The genes are TRBV5-6 and TRBJ2-5, with a tentative D call TRBD2 (6 bases). The end of the DNA fits TRBJ2-7 better, so the J call may be wrong. Germline CDR1 and CDR2: SGHDT and YYEEEE. CDR3 length equals 14 residues. The CDR3 loop reads CASSRGGTYYEQYF. The CDR3 coding sequence is TGTGCCAGCAGCCGTGGCGGGACGTACTACGAGCAGTACTTC.

The chain combines TRBV9 with TRBJ2-3, with 8 bases that match TRBD2. CDR3 length: 16 residues. Germline lookup yields CDR1 SGDLS and CDR2 YYNGEE. Losses at the gene ends were 2 bases for V and 5 bases for J; bases not matched to a gene: 10. CDR3 residues: CASSVFSGGPGDTQYF. CDR3 nucleotide sequence: TGTGCCAGCAGCGTTTTCTCGGGAGGGCCAGGAGATACGCAGTATTTT.

The chain carries TRBV5-1 and TRBJ2-1; 11 positions agree with TRBD2. Losses at the gene ends were 0 bases for V and 10 bases for J; bases not matched to a gene: 6. CDR3 size: 15 residues. Germline loops: CDR1 SGHRS, CDR2 YFSETQ. CDR3: CASSLVAGGPREQFF. CDR3 DNA: TGCGCCAGCAGCTTGGTAGCGGGAGGGCCAAGGGAGCAGTTCTTC.

On this clone itself: At one of its ends the junction is not consistent with the germline gene, which may arise from a read error. The CDR3 spells CAGSQDRGLYNEQFF. CDR3 in DNA: TGCGCCGGCAGTCAGGACAGGGGTCTCTACAATGAGCAGTTCTTC. The gene calls are TRBV5-1 and TRBJ2-1; 9 bases map to TRBD1. This CDR3 has 15 residues. The germline V gene has CDR1 SGHRS and CDR2 YFSETQ.

The rearrangement links TRBV27 to TRBJ2-7; TRBD2 aligns across 12 bases. This CDR3 is built from 15 residues. Germline trimming cut 6 bases from V and 3 bases from J; bases unmatched to any gene: 6. CDR1 MNHEY and CDR2 SMNVEV come from the germline V gene (reference sequence). The CDR3 sequence: CASSETSGGIYEQYF. DNA of the CDR3: TGTGCCAGCAGCGAGACTAGCGGGGGAATCTACGAGCAGTACTTC.

The chain is built from TRBV11-2 and TRBJ1-4; D is perhaps TRBD1 (6 bases). Germline V gene lookup returns CDR1 SGHAT and CDR2 FQNNGV. The CDR3 contains 16 residues. The germline V and J ends were trimmed by 7 bases and 2 bases, with 17 bases remaining between them. DNA for the CDR3: TGTGCCAGCACCTCTCGTCAGGGGCTCACTAATGAAAAACTGTTTTTT. Its translation: CASTSRQGLTNEKLFF.

This clone was found once. The V gene is TRBV5-6, the J gene TRBJ2-5, with 8 bases that match TRBD1. Germline V CDR1 and CDR2: SGHDT, YYEEEE. The J segment lost 5 bases and the V segment lost 0 bases, leaving 12 bases of the junction unmatched. The CDR3 spans 17 residues. CDR3 nucleotide sequence: TGTGCCAGCAGCTTGGGGATCGATTGGACAGGGCAGGAGACCCAGTACTTC. Encoded protein: CASSLGIDWTGQETQYF.

The chain joins TRBV5-6 to TRBJ2-5, with D possibly TRBD1 on 6 matching bases. The CDR3 extends over 14 amino acids. The germline V gene has CDR1 SGHDT and CDR2 YYEEEE. V lost 4 bases and J lost 2, with 12 bases in between. The CDR3 loop is CASSIPGTQETQYF. The CDR3 nucleotides are TGTGCCAGCAGCATACCCGGGACACAAGAGACCCAGTACTTC.

DNA of the CDR3: TGTGCCAGCAGCCTCCGTGCACTCAACTACGAGCAGTACTTC. It specifies CASSLRALNYEQYF. This sequence joins TRBV5-4 and TRBJ2-7; D remains ambiguous. The length of the CDR3 is 14 residues. V lost 4 bases to trimming and J lost 3 bases, with 14 bases between them. The germline V gene has CDR1 SGHNT and CDR2 YYREEE (reference sequence).